This record concerns one T cell receptor beta chain sequence. Its target is not known. The sample holds other DNA sequences that translate to the same CDR3. CDR1 SGDLS and CDR2 YYNGEE come from the germline V gene. V lost 1 base and J 1 base, leaving 5 bases between the germline ends. There are 13 residues in the CDR3. The sample comes from a study of cytomegalovirus exposure and HLA in healthy donors. Study results and limitations: A later analysis, which compared TCR beta chains of equal frequency, found the HLA-associated ones more clonally expanded. The authors enumerated 150 to 200 TCR beta chains as linked to cytomegalovirus.

Amplification used 60 Vbeta primers and 13 Jbeta primers. In the original processing: An analysis that came later counted 77 million or so unique TCR beta chains, approximately 10 million shared. Profiled with immunoSEQ multiplex PCR; TCRdb holds only in-frame clones, not every one. Clonal size and the V and J genes are those of that table, whereas D and trimming came from the DNA. Of roughly 190,000 clones in the sample, around four fifths were seen once. The sequenced sample consisted of PBMCs. The J gene is TRBJ1-1, the V gene TRBV9; tentative D call: TRBD1 (5 bases). This sequence originates from a man in his forties or fifties in good health and CMV-seropositive. This chain's CDR3 is CASSVQGNTEAFF. The DNA for the CDR3 is TGTGCCAGCAGCGTACAGGGGAACACTGAAGCTTTCTTT.